The 14 T cell receptor beta chains presented below share a single source sample, sequenced in a study of cytomegalovirus exposure and HLA in healthy donors. Use of 60 Vbeta and 13 Jbeta primers characterized the PCR. The method was immunoSEQ multiplex PCR; TCRdb's version includes in-frame clones alone and lacks a portion of them. This table holds 130,000 or so clones, approximately 75% found once. The sample was PBMCs. The receptors stem from a man between 40 and 49 years old in good health and CMV-seronegative.

CDR3 in amino acids: CASSPIGTWGTGYTF. The CDR3 DNA reads TGTGCCAGTAGTCCCATAGGGACATGGGGGACTGGCTACACCTTC. The chain joins TRBV19 to TRBJ1-2; a possible D gene is TRBD1 (6 bases). CDR1 is LNHDA and CDR2 is SQIVND in the germline V gene (reference sequence). V dropped 5 bases and J dropped 7 bases, with 20 bases sitting between them. This CDR3 has 15 residues.

The V call is TRBV30, the J call TRBJ2-1; 9 positions match TRBD2. Germline V gene sequence: CDR1 GTSNPN, CDR2 SVGIG (reference sequence). J lost 9 bases, V lost 3 bases, and 12 bases had no gene match. This CDR3 has 15 amino acids. CDR3 coding DNA: TGTGCCTGGAGCGCAATCGCGGGAGGGTCGGGTGAGCAGTTCTTC. Its protein is CAWSAIAGGSGEQFF.

This clone appeared a single time. This chain joins TRBV6-5 and TRBJ2-1, with 11 bases that match TRBD2. The V gene's germline CDR1 is MNHEY and CDR2 SVGAGI. The V segment lost 5 bases and the J segment 7 bases; nucleotides outside the gene matches: 7. This CDR3 is 15 amino acids long. The DNA for the CDR3 is TGTGCCAGCAGTACCAGGACTAGCGGGTTAAATGAGCAGTTCTTC. Its protein is CASSTRTSGLNEQFF.

The genes are TRBV9 and TRBJ1-1; tentative D call: TRBD1 (5 bases). CDR3 length: 13 residues. The germline V and J ends were trimmed by 3 bases and 7 bases, with 13 bases remaining between them. Germline V gene sequence: CDR1 SGDLS, CDR2 YYNGEE. DNA of the CDR3: TGTGCCAGCAGCGGGGGGGGTTATAATGAAGCTTTCTTT. It codes for CASSGGGYNEAFF.

The rearrangement uses TRBV11-3 and TRBJ2-2, with D perhaps matching TRBD1 (6 bases). Per the germline V gene, CDR1 is SGHNT and CDR2 is YENEEA. V was cut by 4 bases and J by 8 bases, with 14 bases left in between. CDR3 size: 14 residues. The CDR3 is CASSSNRESGELFF. CDR3 sequence (DNA): TGTGCCAGCAGCTCGAACAGGGAATCGGGGGAGCTGTTTTTT.

The V call is TRBV28, the J call TRBJ2-7, with D possibly matching TRBD2 (6 bases). This CDR3 has 16 amino acids. Germline CDR1 reads MDHEN; CDR2 reads SYDVKM. Trimming stripped 2 bases from V and 3 bases from J, with 17 bases between. The CDR3 nucleotides are TGTGCCAGCAGTTTAGGGGGGAGTCTCGGCCGCTACGAGCAGTACTTC. This encodes CASSLGGSLGRYEQYF.

V and J are TRBV6-6 and TRBJ2-7, with 8 bases matching TRBD1. The V segment lost 4 bases and the J segment 0 bases; nucleotides outside the gene matches: 5. This CDR3 has 15 residues. CDR1 is MNHNY, CDR2 SVGAGI, per germline (reference sequence). CDR3 sequence: CASSSDRAGSYEQYF. In DNA, the CDR3 is TGTGCCAGCAGTTCGGACAGGGCGGGCTCCTACGAGCAGTACTTC.

V is TRBV27 and J is TRBJ2-1; 11 bases match TRBD2. CDR3 length: 15 residues. The V and J ends lost 5 bases and 6 bases, in that order; junction bases with no gene match: 6. CDR1 and CDR2 from the germline V gene are MNHEY and SMNVEV (reference sequence). This CDR3 is CASSPGTSGLNEQFF. CDR3 DNA sequence: TGTGCCAGCAGTCCCGGGACTAGCGGACTCAATGAGCAGTTCTTC.

V usage is TRBV4-3 and J usage is TRBJ1-1; TRBD1 agrees at 9 bases. In germline, CDR1 is LGHNA, CDR2 YSLEER. Trimming cost V 2 bases and J 4 bases; bases outside gene matches: 5. This CDR3 region has 15 residues. CDR3: CASSQPGTGFTEAFF. In DNA, the CDR3 is TGCGCCAGCAGCCAACCTGGGACAGGGTTCACTGAAGCTTTCTTT.

This chain connects TRBV5-5 to TRBJ2-7; 8 nucleotides match TRBD1. Germline V lookup: CDR1 SGHKS, CDR2 YYEKEE (reference sequence). CDR3 length: 14 amino acids. J gave up 2 bases and V 4 bases, and 5 bases lay outside the gene matches. The CDR3 DNA reads TGTGCCAGCAGCCCCGGACAGGGCCCCTACGAGCAGTACTTC. This codes for CASSPGQGPYEQYF.

V gene TRBV6-5 combines with J gene TRBJ1-6; 9 nucleotides line up with TRBD1. Trimming removed 4 bases from V and 7 bases from J; junction bases left unmatched: 8. The CDR3 has 16 amino acids. Germline CDR1 is MNHEY and CDR2 is SVGAGI. The CDR3 bases are TGTGCCAGCAGTTCTTCCGGGACAGGGAGGAATTCACCCCTCCACTTT. Translation: CASSSSGTGRNSPLHF.

The rearrangement joins TRBV12-5 to TRBJ2-7; 8 nucleotides match TRBD2. From germline, CDR1 is LGHNT and CDR2 FRNRAP. V lost 6 bases and J lost 5; bases outside the gene matches: 3. The CDR3 consists of 12 residues. The DNA for the CDR3 is TGTGCTAGTGGCCCGGGAGGGAACGAGCAGTACTTC. As protein: CASGPGGNEQYF.

The CDR3 DNA is TGTGCCAGCAGTTCAGGGGGACAGAATGAAGCTTTCTTT. It translates to CASSSGGQNEAFF. The V call is TRBV28, the J call TRBJ1-1; 7 positions match TRBD1. The junction had 6 bases not matched to a gene; V was cut back by 4 bases and J by 7 bases. The CDR3 covers 13 residues. Germline V gives CDR1 MDHEN, CDR2 SYDVKM.

The chain links TRBV15 to TRBJ1-2; no clear D. There are 14 residues in the CDR3. Per germline, CDR1 LNHNV and CDR2 YYDKDF (reference sequence). The V gene lost 1 base and the J gene lost 2 bases, with 8 bases spanning the gap. CDR3 bases: TGTGCCACCAGCAGAGTGGGCAGAAACTATGGCTACACCTTC. Residues: CATSRVGRNYGYTF.